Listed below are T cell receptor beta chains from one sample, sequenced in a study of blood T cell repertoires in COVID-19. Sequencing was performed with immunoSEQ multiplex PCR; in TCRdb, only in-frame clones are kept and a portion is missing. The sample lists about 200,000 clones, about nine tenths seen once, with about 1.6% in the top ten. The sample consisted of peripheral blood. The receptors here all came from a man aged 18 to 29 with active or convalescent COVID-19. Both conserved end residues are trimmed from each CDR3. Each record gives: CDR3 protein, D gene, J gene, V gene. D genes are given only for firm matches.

CDR3 protein: ATGTREDQPQH
D gene: NA
J gene: TRBJ1-5
V gene: TRBV6-5

CDR3 protein: ASSPQGQISSGELF
D gene: NA
J gene: TRBJ2-2
V gene: TRBV4-2

CDR3 protein: ASSPTGTHGYT
D gene: NA
J gene: TRBJ1-2
V gene: TRBV6-2/TRBV6-3

CDR3 protein: ASSRDRQETQY
D gene: TRBD1
J gene: TRBJ2-5
V gene: TRBV5-6

CDR3 protein: ASREVFRDRGQGAYGYT
D gene: TRBD1
J gene: TRBJ1-2
V gene: TRBV19

CDR3 protein: ASRKGQGNSYEQY
D gene: TRBD1
J gene: TRBJ2-7
V gene: TRBV6-5

CDR3 protein: ASSVQGNTEAF
D gene: NA
J gene: TRBJ1-1
V gene: TRBV2

CDR3 protein: AIMTEKNYGYT
D gene: NA
J gene: TRBJ1-2
V gene: TRBV10-3

CDR3 protein: ASSFQGDTQY
D gene: NA
J gene: TRBJ2-3
V gene: TRBV12-3/TRBV12-4

CDR3 protein: ASSFTPPNEQY
D gene: NA
J gene: TRBJ2-7
V gene: TRBV7-9

CDR3 protein: ASSKGGAGANVLT
D gene: NA
J gene: TRBJ2-6
V gene: TRBV21-1

CDR3 protein: AITVRAGEAYEQY
D gene: TRBD2
J gene: TRBJ2-7
V gene: TRBV10-3

CDR3 protein: ASSTQEAQY
D gene: NA
J gene: TRBJ2-5
V gene: TRBV5-1

CDR3 protein: ARGLAPFTDTQY
D gene: NA
J gene: TRBJ2-3
V gene: TRBV21-1

CDR3 protein: ASSLDGASSYNEQF
D gene: NA
J gene: TRBJ2-1
V gene: TRBV5-1

CDR3 protein: ASSYEFANTGELF
D gene: NA
J gene: TRBJ2-2
V gene: TRBV6-2/TRBV6-3

CDR3 protein: AISRGQGNTEAF
D gene: TRBD1
J gene: TRBJ1-1
V gene: TRBV10-3

CDR3 protein: ASSLGSRTGELF
D gene: NA
J gene: TRBJ2-2
V gene: TRBV7-7

CDR3 protein: AWSPAREVANVLT
D gene: NA
J gene: TRBJ2-6
V gene: TRBV30

CDR3 protein: ASSQGWGTSDYNEQF
D gene: NA
J gene: TRBJ2-1
V gene: TRBV4-1

CDR3 protein: ASSANPGHNNSPLH
D gene: NA
J gene: TRBJ1-6
V gene: TRBV2

CDR3 protein: ASSQGRDTQY
D gene: NA
J gene: TRBJ2-3
V gene: TRBV12-3/TRBV12-4

CDR3 protein: ASSFLSFIDIQY
D gene: NA
J gene: TRBJ2-4
V gene: TRBV5-8

CDR3 protein: AWGIARNEQF
D gene: NA
J gene: TRBJ2-1
V gene: TRBV30

CDR3 protein: ASSLQAVDTHTEAF
D gene: NA
J gene: TRBJ1-1
V gene: TRBV7-8

CDR3 protein: ASSLAVGAYEQY
D gene: NA
J gene: TRBJ2-7
V gene: TRBV5-6

CDR3 protein: ASSEFRGGYT
D gene: NA
J gene: TRBJ1-2
V gene: TRBV6-1

CDR3 protein: ATSRAGYHYGYT
D gene: NA
J gene: TRBJ1-2
V gene: TRBV15

CDR3 protein: ASTWTVTNEKLF
D gene: NA
J gene: TRBJ1-4
V gene: TRBV2

CDR3 protein: AWPLRDTIRDSPLH
D gene: NA
J gene: TRBJ1-6
V gene: TRBV30